This T cell receptor beta chain stems from a study of blood T cells in healthy people across ages (dated by TCRdb to about 2015). Turning to the overall study: In model experiments, template switching captured about one uniquely barcoded TCR beta cDNA molecule for every two T cells. Using deep sequencing normalized with unique cDNA molecular identifiers, the study measured how TCR beta repertoire diversity changes with age. Donors were grouped into four age groups: young (average about 15 years), middle-aged (39), aged (roughly 62) and long-lived (over 80). To avoid experimental bias, donors of different ages were spread randomly across the sequencing lanes. Using the same blood draw, the study looked at two additional independent replicas of 1 million unique cDNA reads for two donors, one aged 18 to 29 and the other aged 80 or older.

This clonotype was observed a handful of times. Its binding antigen is unknown. The sample holds no much larger clone one base away, and base qualities are not on file. The library came from 5' RACE. Instrument on record: Illumina HiSeq 2500. A second PCR of about 6 to 11 cycles was performed with a sample-barcoded 5' primer and a J-beta primer mix. Each TCR beta cDNA molecule received a unique molecular identifier from a template-switch 5' adaptor carrying 12 random nucleotides. Each sample yielded at least 2.5 million CDR3-containing paired-end reads. All of the RNA was converted into first-strand cDNA using the Mint cDNA synthesis kit, with a TRBC-specific oligonucleotide serving as the primer. After uracil-DNA glycosylase treatment, a first 18-cycle PCR used universal primers M1SS and BC2_uni_R on all cDNA. From the authors' description of their analysis: Normalization of each sample was performed by random selection of 1 million high-quality reads, each carrying a distinct molecular identifier. Reads sharing molecular identifiers were discarded rather than binned into consensus sequences. MiTCR, run with a Q25 quality threshold and the strictest error-elimination algorithm, handled CDR3 identification, clonotype clustering and error correction. A nonparametric unseen species model using Euler transformation provided a lower-bound estimate of total TCR beta diversity. TCRdb reprocessed the public reads (quality trimming at Q25 with fastp, clone calling with MiXCR) and kept in-frame beta chains. Identical CDR3 proteins give one entry, which carries the most common genes and DNA. V and J calls and clone size were set by TCRdb, not the authors. The sample table records 700,000 or so distinct CDR3 sequences; 22% of these occur just once. The top ten clonotypes cover about 22% of the sample.

The CDR3 has 16 amino acids, counting the end cysteine and phenylalanine. CDR3 DNA only is kept here, 48 bases in frame from base 1. The germline V gene gives CDR1 as SGHAT and CDR2 as FQNNGV. V lost 1 base and J lost 5 bases; the stretch between them is 15 bases long. The donors were roughly 40 Caucasian individuals from Russia, aged roughly 6 to 100 years, who were systemically healthy. Ten milliliters of peripheral blood were drawn from each donor into EDTA-treated Vacutainer tubes. PBMCs were isolated by Ficoll-Paque density-gradient centrifugation, with at least 7 million obtained per sample. Total RNA, at least 6 micrograms per sample, was extracted from PBMCs with Trizol reagent. For every donor, flow cytometry on a PBMC aliquot measured the percentage of naive CD45RAhigh/CD27high T cells. The full study reports these points: A strong correlation was found between observed TCR beta diversity and the percentage of naive T cells measured by flow cytometry. As age increased, observed TCR beta diversity per million T cells dropped in a roughly linear way, and a significant reduction was already evident by age roughly 40. Because donor CMV infection status was unknown, age-related changes in expanded clonotypes were potentially confounded. Bulk unsorted PBMC profiling prevented conclusive comparison of naive and antigen-experienced compartments. Estimates of total diversity from one million sequenced T cells were regarded as lower bounds and underestimates. Compared with the aged group, the long-lived group had more naive CD4+ T cells, fewer expanded clones and increased TCR diversity, suggesting age selection.

The sequence came from a man between 65 and 85 years old in good health. The source material was blood. Recombination joined TRBV11-2 with TRBJ2-1, with a weak D call of TRBD2 (5 bases match). The CDR3 region reads CASSLVRARGDNEQFF. Here is the DNA: TGTGCCAGCAGCTTAGTGAGGGCACGGGGAGACAATGAGCAGTTCTTC.